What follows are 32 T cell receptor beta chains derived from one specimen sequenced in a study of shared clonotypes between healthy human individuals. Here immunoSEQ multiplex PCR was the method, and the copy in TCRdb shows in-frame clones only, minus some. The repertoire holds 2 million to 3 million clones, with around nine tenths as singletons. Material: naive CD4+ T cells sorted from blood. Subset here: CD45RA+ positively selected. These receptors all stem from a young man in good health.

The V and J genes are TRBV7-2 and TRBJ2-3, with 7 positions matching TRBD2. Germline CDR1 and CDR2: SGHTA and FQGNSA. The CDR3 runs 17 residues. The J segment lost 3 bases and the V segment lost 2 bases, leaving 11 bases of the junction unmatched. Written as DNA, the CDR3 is TGTGCCAGCAGCTTAATGAGCGGGGTCATTAGTACAGATACGCAGTATTTT. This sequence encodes CASSLMSGVISTDTQYF.

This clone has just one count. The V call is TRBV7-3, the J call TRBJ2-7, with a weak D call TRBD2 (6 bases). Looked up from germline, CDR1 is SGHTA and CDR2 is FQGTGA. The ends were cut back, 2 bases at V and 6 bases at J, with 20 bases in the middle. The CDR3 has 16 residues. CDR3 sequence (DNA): TGTGCCAGCAGCTTAGGGGGGTTTTCTCCAGTCTCCGAGCAGTACTTC. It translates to CASSLGGFSPVSEQYF. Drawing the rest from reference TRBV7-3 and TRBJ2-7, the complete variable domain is GAGVSQTPSNKVTEKGKYVELRCDPISGHTALYWYRQSLGQGPEFLIYFQGTGAADDSGLPNDRFFAVRPEGSVSTLKIQRTERGDSAVYLCASSLGGFSPVSEQYFGPGTRLTVT.

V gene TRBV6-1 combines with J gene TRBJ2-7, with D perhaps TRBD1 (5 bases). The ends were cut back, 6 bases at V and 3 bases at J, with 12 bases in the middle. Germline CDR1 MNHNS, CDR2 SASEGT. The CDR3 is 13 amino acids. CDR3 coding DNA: TGTGCCAGCAGGGTGACAGACCTCTACGAGCAGTACTTC. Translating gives CASRVTDLYEQYF.

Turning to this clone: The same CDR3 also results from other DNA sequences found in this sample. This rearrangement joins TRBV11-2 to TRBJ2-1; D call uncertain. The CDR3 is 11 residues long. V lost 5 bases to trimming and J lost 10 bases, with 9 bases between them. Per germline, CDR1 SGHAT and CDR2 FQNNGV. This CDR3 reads CASSPSIEQFF. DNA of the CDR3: TGTGCCAGCAGCCCTAGTATCGAGCAGTTCTTC.

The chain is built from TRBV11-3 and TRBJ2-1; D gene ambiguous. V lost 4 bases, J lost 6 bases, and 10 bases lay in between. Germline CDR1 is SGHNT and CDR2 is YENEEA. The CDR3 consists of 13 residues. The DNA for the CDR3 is TGTGCCAGCAGCTCTCCTGTAACCAATGAGCAGTTCTTC. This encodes CASSSPVTNEQFF.

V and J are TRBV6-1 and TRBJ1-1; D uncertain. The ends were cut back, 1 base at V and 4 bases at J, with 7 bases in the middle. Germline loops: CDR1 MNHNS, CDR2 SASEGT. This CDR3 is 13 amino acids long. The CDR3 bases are TGTGCCAGCAGTGAAGGGCTCGGCACTGAAGCTTTCTTT. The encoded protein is CASSEGLGTEAFF.

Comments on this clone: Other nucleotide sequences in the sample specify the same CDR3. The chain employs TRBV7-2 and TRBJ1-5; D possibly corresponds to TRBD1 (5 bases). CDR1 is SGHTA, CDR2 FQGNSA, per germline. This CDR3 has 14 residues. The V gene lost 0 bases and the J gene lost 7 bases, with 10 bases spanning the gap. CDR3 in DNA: TGTGCCAGCAGCTTAGCAGGGGAGCAACAGCCCCAGCATTTT. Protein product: CASSLAGEQQPQHF.

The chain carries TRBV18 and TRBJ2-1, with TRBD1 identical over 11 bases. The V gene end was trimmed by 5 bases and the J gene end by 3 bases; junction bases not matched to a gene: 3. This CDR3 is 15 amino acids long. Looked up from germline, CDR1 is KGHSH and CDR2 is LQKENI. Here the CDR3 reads CASSAGQGDYNEQFF. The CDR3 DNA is TGTGCCAGCTCAGCGGGACAGGGGGACTACAATGAGCAGTTCTTC.

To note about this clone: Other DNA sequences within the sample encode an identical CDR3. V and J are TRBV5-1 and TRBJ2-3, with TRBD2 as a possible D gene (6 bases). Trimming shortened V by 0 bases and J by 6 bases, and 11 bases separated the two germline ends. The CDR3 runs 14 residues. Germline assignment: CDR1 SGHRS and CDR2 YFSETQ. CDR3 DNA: TGCGCCAGCAGCTTGGCCCCGGGAGCGGATACGCAGTATTTT. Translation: CASSLAPGADTQYF. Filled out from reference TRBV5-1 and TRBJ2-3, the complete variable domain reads KAGVTQTPRYLIKTRGQQVTLSCSPISGHRSVSWYQQTPGQGLQFLFEYFSETQRNKGNFPGRFSGRQFSNSRSEMNVSTLELGDSALYLCASSLAPGADTQYFGPGTRLTVL.

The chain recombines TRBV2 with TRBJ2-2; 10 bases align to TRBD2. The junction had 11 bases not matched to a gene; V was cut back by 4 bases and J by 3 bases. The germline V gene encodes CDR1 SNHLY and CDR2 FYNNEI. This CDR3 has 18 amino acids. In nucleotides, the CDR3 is TGTGCCAGCAGTGCCCGGGGTAGCGGGGGGCTATACACCGGGGAGCTGTTTTTT. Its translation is CASSARGSGGLYTGELFF.

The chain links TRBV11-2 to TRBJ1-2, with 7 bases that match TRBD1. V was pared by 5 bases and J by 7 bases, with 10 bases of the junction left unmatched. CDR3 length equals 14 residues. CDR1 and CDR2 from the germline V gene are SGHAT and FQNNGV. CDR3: CASSPGGGAGGYTF. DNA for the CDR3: TGTGCCAGCAGCCCTGGAGGGGGCGCGGGTGGCTACACCTTC.

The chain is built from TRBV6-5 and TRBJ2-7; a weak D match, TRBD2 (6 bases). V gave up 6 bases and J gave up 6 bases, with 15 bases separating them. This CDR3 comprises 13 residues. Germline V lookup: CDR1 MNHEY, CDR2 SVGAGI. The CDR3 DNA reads TGTGCCAGCAGCCGAGGGACTGATCGCGAGCAGTACTTC. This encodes CASSRGTDREQYF.

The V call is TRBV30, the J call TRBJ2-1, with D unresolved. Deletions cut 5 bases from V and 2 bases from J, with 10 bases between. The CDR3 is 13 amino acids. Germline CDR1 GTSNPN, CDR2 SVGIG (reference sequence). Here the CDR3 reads CAWDDSTYNEQFF. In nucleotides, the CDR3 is TGTGCCTGGGATGATTCAACCTACAATGAGCAGTTCTTC. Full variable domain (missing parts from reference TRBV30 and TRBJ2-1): SQTIHQWPATLVQPVGSPLSLECTVEGTSNPNLYWYRQAAGRGLQLLFYSVGIGQISSEVPQNLSASRPQDRQFILSSKKLLLSDSGFYLCAWDDSTYNEQFFGPGTRLTVL.

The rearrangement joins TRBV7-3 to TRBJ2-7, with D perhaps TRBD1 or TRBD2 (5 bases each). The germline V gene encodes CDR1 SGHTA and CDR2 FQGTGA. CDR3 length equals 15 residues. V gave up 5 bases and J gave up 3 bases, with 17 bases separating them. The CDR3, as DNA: TGTGCCAGCAGCCCCACCGGGGCACAAGGCTACGAGCAGTACTTC. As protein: CASSPTGAQGYEQYF.

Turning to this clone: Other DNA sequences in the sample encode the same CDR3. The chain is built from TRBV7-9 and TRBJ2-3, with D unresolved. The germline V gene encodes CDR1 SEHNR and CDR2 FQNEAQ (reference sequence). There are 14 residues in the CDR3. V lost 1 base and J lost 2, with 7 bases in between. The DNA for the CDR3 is TGTGCCAGCAGCTTAGTTAGAGACACAGATACGCAGTATTTT. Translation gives CASSLVRDTDTQYF.

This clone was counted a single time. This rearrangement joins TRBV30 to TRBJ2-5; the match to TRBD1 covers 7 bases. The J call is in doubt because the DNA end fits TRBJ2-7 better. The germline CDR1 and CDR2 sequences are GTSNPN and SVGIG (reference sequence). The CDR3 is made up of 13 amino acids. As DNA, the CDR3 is TGTGCCTGGAGCAAACAGGGGTCCTACGAGCAGTACTTC. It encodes CAWSKQGSYEQYF.

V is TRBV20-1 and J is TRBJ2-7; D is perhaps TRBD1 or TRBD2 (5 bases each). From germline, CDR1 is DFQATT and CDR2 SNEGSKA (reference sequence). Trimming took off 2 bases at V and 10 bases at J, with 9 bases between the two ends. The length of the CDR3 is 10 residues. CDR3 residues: CSARRDLQYF. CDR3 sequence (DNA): TGCAGTGCTAGACGGGACCTTCAGTACTTC.

The CDR3: CASSQSSGRTDTQYF. The CDR3 DNA sequence: TGCGCCAGCAGCCAATCTAGCGGGAGGACAGATACGCAGTATTTT. The chain combines TRBV4-3 with TRBJ2-3; TRBD2 matches 11 bases. V gave up 2 bases and J gave up 3 bases; unmatched junction bases: 1. CDR1 LGHNA and CDR2 YSLEER come from the germline V gene. The CDR3 length is 15 residues.

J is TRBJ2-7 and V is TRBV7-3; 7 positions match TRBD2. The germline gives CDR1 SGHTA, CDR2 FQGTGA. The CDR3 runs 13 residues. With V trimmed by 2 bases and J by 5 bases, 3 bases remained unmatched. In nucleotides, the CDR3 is TGTGCCAGCAGCTTACTGGGGGGGAACGAGCAGTACTTC. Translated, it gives CASSLLGGNEQYF.

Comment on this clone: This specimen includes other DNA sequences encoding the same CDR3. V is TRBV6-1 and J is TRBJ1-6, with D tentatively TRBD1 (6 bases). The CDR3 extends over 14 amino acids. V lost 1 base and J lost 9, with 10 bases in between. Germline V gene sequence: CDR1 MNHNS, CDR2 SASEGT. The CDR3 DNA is TGTGCCAGCAGTGAAGTGGGGGCGGGTTCACCCCTCCACTTT. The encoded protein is CASSEVGAGSPLHF.

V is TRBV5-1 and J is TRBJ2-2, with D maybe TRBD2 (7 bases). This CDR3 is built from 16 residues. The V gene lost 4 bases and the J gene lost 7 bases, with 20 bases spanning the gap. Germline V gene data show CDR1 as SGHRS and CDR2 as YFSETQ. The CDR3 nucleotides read TGCGCCAGCAGCCGGGGGGCAGGGGCGCAGATCGGGGAGCTGTTTTTT. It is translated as CASSRGAGAQIGELFF.

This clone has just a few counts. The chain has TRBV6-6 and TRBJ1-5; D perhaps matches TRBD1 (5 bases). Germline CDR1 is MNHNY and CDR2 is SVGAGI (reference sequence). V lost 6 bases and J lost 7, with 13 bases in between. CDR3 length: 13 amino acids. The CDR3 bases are TGTGCCAGCAGCGGGACGTCTGGGCAGCCCCAGCATTTT. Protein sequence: CASSGTSGQPQHF.

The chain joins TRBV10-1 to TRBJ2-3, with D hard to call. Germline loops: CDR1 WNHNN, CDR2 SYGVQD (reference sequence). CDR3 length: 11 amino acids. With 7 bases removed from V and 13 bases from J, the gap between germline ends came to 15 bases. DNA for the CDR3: TGCGCCAGCAATGGTATTGGTAGTGAGTATTTT. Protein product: CASNGIGSEYF.

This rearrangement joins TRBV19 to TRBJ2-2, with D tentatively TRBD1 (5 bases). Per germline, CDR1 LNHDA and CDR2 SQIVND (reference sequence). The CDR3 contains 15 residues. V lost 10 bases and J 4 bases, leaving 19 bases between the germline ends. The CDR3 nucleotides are TGTGCCACGGCCACCTGGGGCAGAATCACCGGGGAGCTGTTTTTT. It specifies CATATWGRITGELFF. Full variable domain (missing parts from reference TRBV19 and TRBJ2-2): DGGITQSPKYLFRKEGQNVTLSCEQNLNHDAMYWYRQDPGQGLRLIYYSQIVNDFQKGDIAEGYSVSREKKESFPLTVTSAQKNPTAFYLCATATWGRITGELFFGEGSRLTVL.

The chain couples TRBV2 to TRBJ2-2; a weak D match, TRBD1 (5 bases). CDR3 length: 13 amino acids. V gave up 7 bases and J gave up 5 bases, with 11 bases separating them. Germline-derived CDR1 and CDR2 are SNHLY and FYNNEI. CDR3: CASTGQGTGELFF. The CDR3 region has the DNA TGTGCCAGCACCGGCCAGGGAACCGGGGAGCTGTTTTTT.

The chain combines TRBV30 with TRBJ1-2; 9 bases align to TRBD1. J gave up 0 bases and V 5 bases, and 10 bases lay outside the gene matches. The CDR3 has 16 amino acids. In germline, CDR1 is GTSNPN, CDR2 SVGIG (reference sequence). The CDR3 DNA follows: TGTGCCTGGTCAGGACAGGGGATCCCTGCTAACTATGGCTACACCTTC. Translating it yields CAWSGQGIPANYGYTF.

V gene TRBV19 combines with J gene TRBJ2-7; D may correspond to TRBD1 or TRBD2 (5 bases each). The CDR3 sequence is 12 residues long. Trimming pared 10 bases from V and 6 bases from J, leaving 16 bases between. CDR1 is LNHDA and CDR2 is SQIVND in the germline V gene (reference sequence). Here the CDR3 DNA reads TGTGCCACCTTGGACGGGGCCGGCGAGCAGTACTTC. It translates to CATLDGAGEQYF.

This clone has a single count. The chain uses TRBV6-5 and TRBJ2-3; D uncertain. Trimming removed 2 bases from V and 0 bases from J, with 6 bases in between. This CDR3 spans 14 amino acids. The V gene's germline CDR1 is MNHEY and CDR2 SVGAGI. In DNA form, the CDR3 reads TGTGCCAGCAGTTACCCGGCAAGCACAGATACGCAGTATTTT. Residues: CASSYPASTDTQYF.

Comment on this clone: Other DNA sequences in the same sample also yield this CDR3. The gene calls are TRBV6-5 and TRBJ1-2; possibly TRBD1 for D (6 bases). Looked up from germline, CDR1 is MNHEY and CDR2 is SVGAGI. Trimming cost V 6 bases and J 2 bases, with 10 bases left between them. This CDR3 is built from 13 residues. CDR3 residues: CASSRTANYGYTF. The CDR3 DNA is TGTGCCAGCAGCCGGACAGCCAACTATGGCTACACCTTC.

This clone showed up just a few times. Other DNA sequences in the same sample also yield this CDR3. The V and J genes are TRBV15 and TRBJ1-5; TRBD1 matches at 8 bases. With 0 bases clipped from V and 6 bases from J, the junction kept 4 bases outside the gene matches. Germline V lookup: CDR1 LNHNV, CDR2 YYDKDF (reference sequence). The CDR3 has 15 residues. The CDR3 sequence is CATSRDPGGSQPQHF. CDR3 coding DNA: TGTGCCACCAGCAGAGACCCAGGGGGCTCTCAGCCCCAGCATTTT.

The DNA for the CDR3 is TGCGCCAGCAGCGAACAGGGGTACCAAGAGACCCAGTACTTC. Translation gives CASSEQGYQETQYF. This chain links TRBV5-1 with TRBJ2-5; TRBD1 aligns across 7 bases. After removal of 4 bases from V and 0 bases from J, the junction contained 3 bases not matched to a gene. CDR1 and CDR2 from the germline V gene are SGHRS and YFSETQ. The CDR3 consists of 14 residues.

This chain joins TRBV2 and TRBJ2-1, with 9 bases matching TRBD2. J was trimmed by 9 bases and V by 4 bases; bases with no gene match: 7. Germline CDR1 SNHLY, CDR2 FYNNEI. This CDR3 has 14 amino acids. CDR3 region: CASSAVAGVGEQFF. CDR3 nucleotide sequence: TGTGCCAGCAGTGCGGTAGCGGGAGTTGGTGAGCAGTTCTTC.